The rows below give T cell receptor beta chains drawn from one sample of a study of T cells in localized non-small cell lung cancer. The table came from immunoSEQ multiplex PCR; TCRdb's copy has only in-frame clones and leaves some out. The table includes some 78,000 clones, roughly 86% detected once. This sample comprised peripheral blood, obtained before any cancer treatment. These receptors were taken from a man aged 40 to 70 with stage I lung adenocarcinoma. The CDR3 runs from the conserved cysteine through the conserved F or W. Fields, in order: V gene, clone size, J gene, D gene, CDR3 protein, CDR3 DNA. The D gene is left open where the match is weak. Expanded clones are given a class, and other clones once, few, many or no size at all.

>TRBV6-6|-|TRBJ1-5|-
CASSYGALRVHQPQHF
TGTGCCAGCAGTTACGGAGCCTTGAGGGTTCATCAGCCCCAGCATTTT
>TRBV30|-|TRBJ2-7|-
CAWRSRISAYEQYF
TGTGCCTGGAGGTCCCGAATTTCGGCCTACGAGCAGTACTTC
>TRBV6-6|-|TRBJ2-6|-
CASTREPSSGANVLTF
TGTGCCAGCACCCGCGAACCGAGCTCTGGGGCCAACGTCCTGACTTTC
>TRBV7-2|-|TRBJ1-4|-
CASSLRRNEKLFF
TGTGCCAGCAGCTTAAGGCGAAATGAAAAACTGTTTTTT
>TRBV7-2|-|TRBJ2-7|TRBD2
CASSSTSGRATEQYF
TGTGCCAGCAGCTCTACTAGCGGGAGGGCTACCGAGCAGTACTTC
>TRBV19|-|TRBJ2-5|TRBD2
CASSTGREPQETQYF
TGTGCCAGTAGTACAGGGAGGGAGCCCCAAGAGACCCAGTACTTC
>TRBV28|-|TRBJ2-7|TRBD2
CASSSLAGEGSYEQYF
TGTGCCAGCAGTTCACTAGCGGGAGAAGGGTCCTACGAGCAGTACTTC
>TRBV6-5|-|TRBJ2-3|TRBD1
CASSPGGPITDTQYF
TGTGCCAGCAGTCCAGGGGGCCCCATCACAGATACGCAGTATTTT
>TRBV19|-|TRBJ2-1|TRBD2
CASSMRGLGTNNEQFF
TGTGCCAGTAGTATGAGAGGACTAGGTACCAACAATGAGCAGTTCTTC
>TRBV9|-|TRBJ2-6|TRBD2
CASSLAGVTGANVLTF
TGTGCCAGCAGCTTAGCGGGGGTGACTGGGGCCAACGTCCTGACTTTC
>TRBV30|-|TRBJ1-5|-
CAWSVWGIGQPQHF
TGTGCCTGGAGTGTTTGGGGGATAGGACAGCCCCAGCATTTT
>TRBV7-3|few|TRBJ2-1|-
CASSFGTGNEQFF
TGTGCCAGCAGCTTCGGGACTGGCAATGAGCAGTTCTTC
>TRBV10-3|-|TRBJ2-1|TRBD2
CAISEYAGGNYNEQFF
TGTGCCATCAGTGAATACGCGGGGGGGAACTACAATGAGCAGTTCTTC
>TRBV5-6|-|TRBJ1-1|-
CASSLKSEAFF
TGTGCCAGCAGCTTGAAGTCTGAAGCTTTCTTT
>TRBV2|once|TRBJ2-3|-
CASSEEGGGTQYF
TGTGCCAGCAGTGAAGAGGGGGGAGGGACGCAGTATTTT
>TRBV25-1|once|TRBJ2-2|-
CASSDQLEDYTGELFF
TGTGCCAGCAGTGATCAGCTGGAGGACTACACCGGGGAGCTGTTTTTT
>TRBV5-4|-|TRBJ2-2|-
CASSAGQGNGELFF
TGTGCCAGCAGCGCAGGGCAGGGTAACGGGGAGCTGTTTTTT
>TRBV9|-|TRBJ2-5|-
CASSRGGAREETQYF
TGTGCCAGCAGCCGAGGGGGGGCGCGGGAAGAGACCCAGTACTTC
>TRBV2|-|TRBJ2-5|-
CASSEAVVAQETQYF
TGTGCCAGCAGTGAAGCGGTAGTGGCCCAAGAGACCCAGTACTTC
>TRBV7-2|-|TRBJ1-3|TRBD1
CASSLEVGRGLGGNTIYF
TGTGCCAGCAGCTTAGAGGTGGGGAGGGGGCTAGGTGGAAACACCATATATTTT
>TRBV5-1|-|TRBJ1-3|-
CASSLAPDGDSGNTIYF
TGCGCCAGCAGCTTGGCCCCGGACGGTGACTCTGGAAACACCATATATTTT
>TRBV28|-|TRBJ2-1|-
CASSLKSPYNEQFF
TGTGCCAGCAGTTTAAAAAGTCCGTACAATGAGCAGTTCTTC
>TRBV4-1|-|TRBJ2-3|TRBD2
CASSLTGTSGASSTDTQYF
TGCGCCAGCAGCCTTACCGGGACTAGCGGGGCATCTAGCACAGATACGCAGTATTTT
>TRBV7-9|-|TRBJ2-3|TRBD2
CASIPLGGLAGSVKYF
TGTGCCAGCATCCCCCTAGGGGGACTAGCGGGGTCGGTGAAGTATTTT
>TRBV27|-|TRBJ2-5|-
CASSPITAGRETQYF
TGTGCCAGCAGCCCAATAACGGCGGGGCGGGAGACCCAGTACTTC
>TRBV6-5|-|TRBJ1-5|-
CASRTDFNQPQHF
TGTGCCAGCCGGACAGACTTCAATCAGCCCCAGCATTTT
>TRBV7-8|-|TRBJ2-3|TRBD2
CASSLVLADTDTQYF
TGTGCCAGCAGCTTAGTACTAGCGGACACAGATACGCAGTATTTT
>TRBV2|-|TRBJ1-5|-
CASSDLGRNQPQHF
TGTGCCAGCAGTGACCTCGGCAGAAATCAGCCCCAGCATTTT
>TRBV7-9|-|TRBJ2-1|TRBD1
CASSPLRGQGGSYNEQFF
TGTGCCAGCAGCCCACTTCGGGGACAGGGAGGATCATACAATGAGCAGTTCTTC
>TRBV21-1|-|TRBJ2-1|-
CASLPYNEQFF
TGTGCCAGCCTACCTTACAATGAGCAGTTCTTC
>TRBV7-9|-|TRBJ1-2|-
CASSPGWGDNGYTF
TGTGCCAGCAGCCCCGGGTGGGGGGATAATGGCTACACCTTC
>TRBV6-5|-|TRBJ1-2|-
CASSYDREINYGYTF
TGTGCCAGCAGTTACGACAGAGAGATAAACTATGGCTACACCTTC
>TRBV7-9|-|TRBJ2-1|-
CASSQPTGAPTNEQFF
TGTGCCAGCAGCCAACCAACAGGAGCTCCCACCAATGAGCAGTTCTTC
>TRBV19|-|TRBJ2-7|TRBD2
CASSTLTSGGGEQYF
TGTGCCAGTAGTACCCTGACTAGCGGGGGAGGCGAGCAGTACTTC
>TRBV6-5|-|TRBJ1-3|TRBD1
CASSPRGLSGNTIYF
TGTGCCAGCAGTCCCAGGGGGCTAAGTGGAAACACCATATATTTT
>TRBV28|-|TRBJ1-5|TRBD1
CASRRTGGSVQPQHF
TGTGCCAGCAGAAGGACAGGGGGTTCCGTTCAGCCCCAGCATTTT
>TRBV7-2|few|TRBJ2-7|TRBD2
CASSLVPGGSYEQYF
TGTGCCAGCAGCTTAGTTCCGGGAGGCTCCTACGAGCAGTACTTC
>TRBV29-1|-|TRBJ1-1|-
CSVLGGGPGTEAFF
TGCAGCGTTCTGGGTGGGGGCCCAGGGACTGAAGCTTTCTTT
>TRBV4-2|-|TRBJ2-1|TRBD2
CASSQDWTSGMNEQFF
TGTGCCAGCAGCCAAGATTGGACTAGCGGGATGAATGAGCAGTTCTTC
>TRBV10-3|few|TRBJ2-7|TRBD1
CAISESGQGYEQYF
TGTGCCATCAGTGAGTCGGGACAGGGCTACGAGCAGTACTTC
>TRBV5-1|-|TRBJ2-7|TRBD2
CASSLRGTSGSYEQYF
TGCGCCAGCAGCTTGCGGGGGACTAGCGGGAGCTACGAGCAGTACTTC
>TRBV7-2|-|TRBJ1-2|TRBD1
CASSLSSVDRVRGYTF
TGTGCCAGCAGCTTATCCTCCGTGGACAGGGTGCGTGGCTACACCTTC
>TRBV9|-|TRBJ2-5|-
CASSVGAGVQETQYF
TGTGCCAGCAGCGTAGGGGCAGGGGTCCAAGAGACCCAGTACTTC
>TRBV2|once|TRBJ2-1|TRBD2
CASRPTSGGVGEQFF
TGTGCCAGCAGACCGACTAGCGGGGGGGTTGGAGAGCAGTTCTTC
>TRBV18|-|TRBJ1-2|-
CASSPRVEIPTYGYTF
TGTGCCAGCTCACCACGGGTCGAGATCCCAACCTATGGCTACACCTTC
>TRBV6-5|few|TRBJ2-5|-
CASSYGDVQETQYF
TGTGCCAGCAGTTACGGGGATGTGCAAGAGACCCAGTACTTC
>TRBV19|few|TRBJ2-7|-
CASSPGQRAAYEQYF
TGTGCCAGTAGTCCCGGACAGAGGGCAGCCTACGAGCAGTACTTC
>TRBV6-6|-|TRBJ1-1|-
CASSYDGVTEAFF
TGTGCCAGCAGTTATGATGGGGTCACTGAAGCTTTCTTT
>TRBV6-5|once|TRBJ2-2|-
CASSYVLGNTGELFF
TGTGCCAGCAGTTACGTTCTGGGGAACACCGGGGAGCTGTTTTTT